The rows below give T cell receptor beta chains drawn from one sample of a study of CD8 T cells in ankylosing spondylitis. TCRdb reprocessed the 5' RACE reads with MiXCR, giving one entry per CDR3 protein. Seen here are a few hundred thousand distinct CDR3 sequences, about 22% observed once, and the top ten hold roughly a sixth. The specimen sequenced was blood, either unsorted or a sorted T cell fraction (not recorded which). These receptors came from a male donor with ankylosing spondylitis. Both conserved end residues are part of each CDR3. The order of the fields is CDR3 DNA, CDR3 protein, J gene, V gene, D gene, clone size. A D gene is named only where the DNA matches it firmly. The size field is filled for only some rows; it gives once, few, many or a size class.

CDR3 DNA: TGTGCCAGCAGCCAAGATCTCGACACTTTCTCTGGAAACACCATATATTTT; CDR3 protein: CASSQDLDTFSGNTIYF; J gene: TRBJ1-3; V gene: TRBV3-1; D gene: .; clone size: few
CDR3 DNA: TGTGCCAGCAGCCAAGATCTTCGGGGCACCGGGGAGCTGTTTTTT; CDR3 protein: CASSQDLRGTGELFF; J gene: TRBJ2-2; V gene: TRBV3-1; D gene: .; clone size: few
CDR3 DNA: TGCAGTGCTAGAGGCCCACGGTCAACTAGCACAGATACGCAGTATTTT; CDR3 protein: CSARGPRSTSTDTQYF; J gene: TRBJ2-3; V gene: TRBV20-1; D gene: .; clone size: few
CDR3 DNA: TGTGCCAGTAACCCGGGACAGCCTTACAATGAGCAGTTCTTC; CDR3 protein: CASNPGQPYNEQFF; J gene: TRBJ2-1; V gene: TRBV19; D gene: TRBD1; clone size: .
CDR3 DNA: TGTGCCAGCAGTCCTCCGGGACAGCGATATTTGCCTTTTTCCTACGAGCAGTACTTC; CDR3 protein: CASSPPGQRYLPFSYEQYF; J gene: TRBJ2-7; V gene: TRBV27; D gene: TRBD1; clone size: few
CDR3 DNA: TGTGCCAGCTCACAAACGGACCGGGATCAGCCCCAGCATTTT; CDR3 protein: CASSQTDRDQPQHF; J gene: TRBJ1-5; V gene: TRBV18; D gene: .; clone size: .
CDR3 DNA: TGTGCCAGCAGCCGGGGGAGCAATCAGCCCCAGCATTTT; CDR3 protein: CASSRGSNQPQHF; J gene: TRBJ1-5; V gene: TRBV14; D gene: .; clone size: few
CDR3 DNA: TGCAGTGCTAGACCCCTGGGTGGCCGCGTGGCAGATACGCAGTATTTT; CDR3 protein: CSARPLGGRVADTQYF; J gene: TRBJ2-3; V gene: TRBV20-1; D gene: .; clone size: few
CDR3 DNA: TGTGCCAGCAGTGCGACTAGCGGGGGCGGGCACACACAAGATACGCAGTATTTT; CDR3 protein: CASSATSGGGHTQDTQYF; J gene: TRBJ2-3; V gene: TRBV28; D gene: TRBD2; clone size: .
CDR3 DNA: TGTGCCAGCAGGAAGGGACTAGCGGGAGGGAGGGAGCAGTTCTTC; CDR3 protein: CASRKGLAGGREQFF; J gene: TRBJ2-1; V gene: TRBV7-2; D gene: TRBD2; clone size: .
CDR3 DNA: TGCAGTGCTAGATCTGGGACAGCCCAAGTGGGGACGCAGTATTTT; CDR3 protein: CSARSGTAQVGTQYF; J gene: TRBJ2-3; V gene: TRBV20-1; D gene: TRBD1; clone size: .
CDR3 DNA: TGTGCCAGCAGCTTGGCCGGGACAGCGTTCAGCTACACCTTC; CDR3 protein: CASSLAGTAFSYTF; J gene: TRBJ1-2; V gene: TRBV5-5; D gene: TRBD1; clone size: .
CDR3 DNA: TGCGCCAGCAGCTTCAATCTAGGGAGCGGGGAGCTGTTTTTT; CDR3 protein: CASSFNLGSGELFF; J gene: TRBJ2-2; V gene: TRBV5-1; D gene: .; clone size: many
CDR3 DNA: TGTGCCAGCTCACCAACTAGCGGGAGGGCCGCACAGTTCTTC; CDR3 protein: CASSPTSGRAAQFF; J gene: TRBJ2-1; V gene: TRBV18; D gene: TRBD2; clone size: few
CDR3 DNA: TGTGCCAGCAGGGCTCAGGAACAGCGGGTCCGCGACAATGAGCAGTTCTTC; CDR3 protein: CASRAQEQRVRDNEQFF; J gene: TRBJ2-1; V gene: TRBV28; D gene: .; clone size: few
CDR3 DNA: TGTGCCAGCCATCTGGGCGGGAGGTCCCACGAGCAGTACTTC; CDR3 protein: CASHLGGRSHEQYF; J gene: TRBJ2-7; V gene: TRBV28; D gene: TRBD2; clone size: few
CDR3 DNA: TGCGCCAGCAGCTTGGTCCCCGGAGACTATGGCTACACCTTC; CDR3 protein: CASSLVPGDYGYTF; J gene: TRBJ1-2; V gene: TRBV5-1; D gene: .; clone size: few
CDR3 DNA: TGTGCCAGCAGACCGGCAGGGACCCAAGAGACCCAGTACTTC; CDR3 protein: CASRPAGTQETQYF; J gene: TRBJ2-5; V gene: TRBV6-2/TRBV6-3; D gene: .; clone size: .
CDR3 DNA: TGCGCCTCAGCGATTAGCGTGCAGGGGAATGAGCAGTTCTTC; CDR3 protein: CASAISVQGNEQFF; J gene: TRBJ2-1; V gene: TRBV4-1; D gene: .; clone size: many
CDR3 DNA: TGTGCCAGCAGTACAACTAGCGGGGAAAACATTCAGTACTTC; CDR3 protein: CASSTTSGENIQYF; J gene: TRBJ2-4; V gene: TRBV11-3; D gene: TRBD2; clone size: .
CDR3 DNA: TGTGCCGGTACTAACTCCTACAATGAGCAGTTCTTC; CDR3 protein: CAGTNSYNEQFF; J gene: TRBJ2-1; V gene: TRBV2; D gene: .; clone size: .
CDR3 DNA: TGCAGTGCTAACCTAGCGGGAGTTGAGACCCAGTACTTC; CDR3 protein: CSANLAGVETQYF; J gene: TRBJ2-5; V gene: TRBV20-1; D gene: TRBD2; clone size: few
CDR3 DNA: TGCGCCAGCAGCCAAGATCTCGGGACAAAAGGTTATGGCTACACCTTC; CDR3 protein: CASSQDLGTKGYGYTF; J gene: TRBJ1-2; V gene: TRBV4-3; D gene: .; clone size: .
CDR3 DNA: TGTGCCAGCTCACCGCCCCCGTTGGGCACAGATACGCAGTATTTT; CDR3 protein: CASSPPPLGTDTQYF; J gene: TRBJ2-3; V gene: TRBV18; D gene: .; clone size: .
CDR3 DNA: TGTGCCAGCAGCCAAGGGGTAGCGACAGATACGCAGTATTTT; CDR3 protein: CASSQGVATDTQYF; J gene: TRBJ2-3; V gene: TRBV3-1; D gene: .; clone size: .
CDR3 DNA: TGCGCCAGCAGTCCAGGACTAGCGGGAGGTGCTGATACGCAGTATTTT; CDR3 protein: CASSPGLAGGADTQYF; J gene: TRBJ2-3; V gene: TRBV5-1; D gene: TRBD2; clone size: many
CDR3 DNA: TGTGCCAGCAGTACCGACAGAAAACGCTCTGGAAACACCATATATTTT; CDR3 protein: CASSTDRKRSGNTIYF; J gene: TRBJ1-3; V gene: TRBV7-9; D gene: .; clone size: .
CDR3 DNA: TGCGCCAGCAGCCAGGACAGGGGCGAACACAATGAGCAGTTCTTC; CDR3 protein: CASSQDRGEHNEQFF; J gene: TRBJ2-1; V gene: TRBV4-3; D gene: TRBD1; clone size: once
CDR3 DNA: TGCAGCCTGGTGACAGGCAGAGGCACAGATACGCAGTATTTT; CDR3 protein: CSLVTGRGTDTQYF; J gene: TRBJ2-3; V gene: TRBV29-1; D gene: .; clone size: few
CDR3 DNA: TGTGCCAGCAGCAGAGCGGGAGACGGATCCTACGAGCAGTACTTC; CDR3 protein: CASSRAGDGSYEQYF; J gene: TRBJ2-7; V gene: TRBV3-1; D gene: TRBD2; clone size: .
CDR3 DNA: TGCGCCAGCGGCCCCACGGAGACCCAGTACTTC; CDR3 protein: CASGPTETQYF; J gene: TRBJ2-5; V gene: TRBV5-1; D gene: .; clone size: .
CDR3 DNA: TGTGCCAGCAGCTTAATGAGGGGGGATTACACTGAAGCTTTCTTT; CDR3 protein: CASSLMRGDYTEAFF; J gene: TRBJ1-1; V gene: TRBV7-3; D gene: .; clone size: .
CDR3 DNA: TGTGCCAGCAGCCAAGCCGGGACTCGCGACTTCGAGCAGTACTTC; CDR3 protein: CASSQAGTRDFEQYF; J gene: TRBJ2-7; V gene: TRBV4-2; D gene: .; clone size: few
CDR3 DNA: TGCGCCAGCAGCAGAGAGGGACTTACGCAGTACTTC; CDR3 protein: CASSREGLTQYF; J gene: TRBJ2-7; V gene: TRBV5-1; D gene: .; clone size: .
CDR3 DNA: TGTGCCAGCAGTTTACAGGGCGTCTGGGAGCAGTACTTC; CDR3 protein: CASSLQGVWEQYF; J gene: TRBJ2-7; V gene: TRBV12-3/TRBV12-4; D gene: .; clone size: .
CDR3 DNA: TGTGCCAGCAGCCTCAGTCGGCCCTACGAGCAGTACTTC; CDR3 protein: CASSLSRPYEQYF; J gene: TRBJ2-7; V gene: TRBV7-9; D gene: .; clone size: .
CDR3 DNA: TGCAGCGTTGTGGAGGGCCTAAATGAGCAGTTCTTC; CDR3 protein: CSVVEGLNEQFF; J gene: TRBJ2-1; V gene: TRBV29-1; D gene: .; clone size: many
CDR3 DNA: TGCGCCAGCAGCCATTCCGGGACCGGCACAGATACGCAGTATTTT; CDR3 protein: CASSHSGTGTDTQYF; J gene: TRBJ2-3; V gene: TRBV5-1; D gene: .; clone size: .